Here is one T cell receptor beta chain with its context. These data belong to a study of blood T cell repertoires in COVID-19. About the study: Samples of COVID-19 (acute and convalescent) were obtained from the United States, Italy and Spain. Nucleic acid was either cDNA or gDNA, and it came from T cells, B-cell-depleted T cells, or PBMCs.

The participants were between about 18 and 89 years old and came from some 23 US areas. Study processing details: Estimated nucleated cell counts came from reference gene primer amplification. The data were produced by immunoSEQ multiplex PCR, yet TCRdb's version contains in-frame clones alone and is incomplete. V and J calls and clone size follow that table, whereas D and trimming were derived from the DNA. The sample yields some 230,000 clones, about 79% seen once. Germline CDR1 reads ENHRY; CDR2 reads SYGVKD. The CDR3 extends over 15 amino acids. V shed 0 bases and J shed 4 bases, with 11 bases lying between them.

J is TRBJ2-3 and V is TRBV10-3; D is uncertain. The sequence derives from a woman aged 40 to 50 with acute COVID-19. Sequenced: PBMCs or T cells enriched from blood (not recorded which). The DNA for the CDR3 is TGTGCCATCAGTGAGTCAGAGGTAGTGGCAGATACGCAGTATTTT. Protein product: CAISESEVVADTQYF.